The entry below describes one T cell receptor beta chain. Its specificity is not known. The authors made the TRB cDNA libraries by 5' RACE using UMI labels. TCRdb reprocessed the 5' RACE reads and keeps a single row for each CDR3 protein, giving no DNA. The sample spans about 140,000 distinct CDR3 sequences; the ten largest clones claim 0.4% to 0.5%. The entry originates in a study of CXCR3-negative and CXCR3-positive naive CD8 T cells. Findings and caveats of the study: Most assays used freshly isolated PBMCs, as cryopreservation partially reduced CXCR3. Diversity was high in both naive subsets and much lower in memory cells. Naive CXCR3-negative cells resembled naive CXCR3-positive cells in TRBV-TRBJ usage; memory cells differed. CXCR3-negative naive cells had less hydrophobic TRB CDR3s than did CXCR3-positive naive cells. Comparison of naive subsets found surface CD5 to be comparable, and TCR strength was inferred on the basis of TRB CDR3 properties.

The CDR3 has 12 residues. Sequenced sample: naive CXCR3+ CD8+ T cells from blood. Subset specified: CD45RO-CCR7+CD27+CD95- naive CD8+ T cells expressing CXCR3 (TNR3+). The clonotype originates from a human donor in good health. Some clones in this sample may be carry-over from other donors' samples. The J gene is TRBJ1-1, the V gene TRBV12-3 or TRBV12-4. This CDR3 reads CASSPWDTEAFF.